This record concerns one TCR beta chain sequence. PCR was performed using 60 Vbeta and 13 Jbeta primers. Generated by immunoSEQ multiplex PCR, the TCRdb table keeps only in-frame clones and is missing some. The sample consists of approximately 180,000 clones, roughly 79% of them appearing once. The entry originates in a study of cytomegalovirus exposure and HLA in healthy donors. Source material: PBMCs. This clonotype was sampled from a man between 40 and 49 years old in good health and CMV-seropositive.

The CDR3 nucleotides read TGCAGCGTTTTGGACAGGACTAACTATGGCTACACCTTC. The encoded protein is CSVLDRTNYGYTF. The V and J genes are TRBV29-1 and TRBJ1-2; TRBD1 aligns across 7 bases. Looked up from germline, CDR1 is SQVTM and CDR2 is ANQGSEA. V was pared by 5 bases and J by 0 bases, with 3 bases of the junction left unmatched. This CDR3 is built from 13 residues.